The 10 T cell receptor beta chains listed next were all sequenced from one sample in a study of blood T cell repertoires in COVID-19. Clones were sequenced by immunoSEQ multiplex PCR, and TCRdb holds only the in-frame ones, with some missing. The data hold roughly 180,000 clones, with more than 65% observed a single time. Sequencing input: peripheral blood. The origin of the receptors is a woman between 55 and 75 years old with COVID-19, enrolled during active disease.

This clone was seen many times. The J gene is TRBJ2-1, the V gene TRBV2; no firm D call. This CDR3 region has 17 residues. The germline gives CDR1 SNHLY, CDR2 FYNNEI. The V gene lost 0 bases and the J gene lost 0 bases, with 12 bases spanning the gap. CDR3 coding DNA: TGTGCCAGCAGTGAAGCGTCGGAGCCTTACTCCTACAATGAGCAGTTCTTC. Its translation: CASSEASEPYSYNEQFF.

This clone was seen a handful of times. The rearrangement links TRBV5-1 to TRBJ1-4, with 8 positions matching TRBD1. The CDR3 is 14 residues long. Per the germline V gene, CDR1 is SGHRS and CDR2 is YFSETQ. Trimming at V came to 0 bases and at J to 7 bases, leaving 2 bases not matched to a gene. The CDR3 sequence is CASSLGQGIEKLFF. The CDR3 DNA sequence: TGCGCCAGCAGCTTGGGACAGGGGATTGAAAAACTGTTTTTT.

The genes are TRBV10-1 and TRBJ2-2; 9 bases fit TRBD1. The CDR3 is 16 amino acids. Germline V CDR1 and CDR2: WNHNN, SYGVQD (reference sequence). With V trimmed by 0 bases and J by 7 bases, 6 bases remained unmatched. In DNA form, the CDR3 reads TGCGCCAGCAGTGAGTCGGGGACAGGGAAAGTCGGGGAGCTGTTTTTT. The encoded protein is CASSESGTGKVGELFF.

There are a few counts of this clone. This rearrangement joins TRBV7-9 to TRBJ2-3; weak D call: TRBD2 (5 bases). CDR1 SEHNR and CDR2 FQNEAQ come from the germline V gene (reference sequence). Trimming shortened V by 0 bases and J by 4 bases, and 5 bases separated the two germline ends. This CDR3 is 13 amino acids long. This CDR3 reads CASSLAGADTQYF. DNA of the CDR3: TGTGCCAGCAGCTTAGCGGGAGCAGATACGCAGTATTTT.

The gene calls are TRBV5-1 and TRBJ1-1, with 12 positions matching TRBD1. Unmatched junction bases numbered 3, after V lost 5 bases and J lost 4 bases. Germline CDR1 reads SGHRS; CDR2 reads YFSETQ. This CDR3 has 14 amino acids. The CDR3 sequence is CASSWGQGATEAFF. Written as DNA, the CDR3 is TGCGCCAGCAGTTGGGGACAGGGGGCCACTGAAGCTTTCTTT.

This clone was recorded a few times. The rearrangement joins TRBV7-2 to TRBJ2-5; 7 nucleotides align to TRBD1. The CDR3 runs to 15 residues. V gave up 5 bases and J gave up 0 bases; unmatched junction bases: 6. Germline CDR1 SGHTA, CDR2 FQGNSA. DNA for the CDR3: TGTGCCAGCAGCCTCGGGACAGCCAACCAAGAGACCCAGTACTTC. As protein: CASSLGTANQETQYF.

The chain carries TRBV4-1 and TRBJ1-4; 8 bases are a match to TRBD1. Germline V lookup: CDR1 MGHRA, CDR2 YSYEKL. CDR3 length equals 16 residues. After removal of 4 bases from V and 11 bases from J, the junction contained 15 bases not matched to a gene. The CDR3 loop reads CASSPQRKQGERKLFF. Here the CDR3 DNA reads TGCGCCAGCAGCCCCCAACGCAAACAGGGGGAACGGAAACTGTTTTTT.

This clone is a singleton in its sample. The V call is TRBV27, the J call TRBJ2-7; 10 bases are a match to TRBD1. The V and J ends lost 3 bases and 3 bases, in that order; junction bases with no gene match: 2. This CDR3 is built from 14 residues. Germline V gives CDR1 MNHEY, CDR2 SMNVEV (reference sequence). CDR3: CASSFWTGGYEQYF. The DNA for the CDR3 is TGTGCCAGCAGTTTTTGGACAGGGGGCTACGAGCAGTACTTC.

This sequence joins TRBV5-4 and TRBJ1-2; D unresolved. Trimming took 4 bases from V and 4 from J, leaving 23 bases between them. CDR1 SGHNT and CDR2 YYREEE come from the germline V gene (reference sequence). The CDR3 spans 17 residues. CDR3 DNA: TGTGCCAGCAGCCAAACGGGCGGCAGGAGGGTAGGCTATGGCTACACCTTC. The encoded protein is CASSQTGGRRVGYGYTF.

The chain couples TRBV5-1 to TRBJ2-6; D unclear. Germline lookup yields CDR1 SGHRS and CDR2 YFSETQ. Trimming took 4 bases from V and 0 from J, leaving 8 bases between them. The CDR3 has 15 residues. The CDR3 loop is CASSQTFSGANVLTF. The CDR3 nucleotides are TGCGCCAGCAGCCAAACATTCTCTGGGGCCAACGTCCTGACTTTC.